This T cell receptor (beta chain) was captured by sequencing in a study of cytomegalovirus exposure and HLA in healthy donors. This CDR3 spans 16 amino acids. Germline lookup yields CDR1 MNHEY and CDR2 SMNVEV (reference sequence). Trimming took 5 bases from V and 4 from J; bases not matched to a gene: 12. 13 Jbeta primers and 60 Vbeta primers were used for the PCR. Profiled with immunoSEQ multiplex PCR; TCRdb holds only in-frame clones, not every one. The sample lists more than 80,000 clones, 63% occurring once. The V call is TRBV27, the J call TRBJ1-1; 8 bases map to TRBD1. The receptor's source is a woman aged 40-49 years in good health and CMV-seropositive. The sequencing sample was made of PBMCs. The CDR3, as DNA: TGTGCCAGCAGTAGCCCCACCCAGGGGGCTGGCACTGAAGCTTTCTTT. This encodes CASSSPTQGAGTEAFF.